This entry lists 20 T cell receptor beta chains sequenced from one sample in a study of T cell responses to AZD1222 COVID-19 vaccine. Assay used: immunoSEQ multiplex PCR; TCRdb lists only in-frame clones, some missing. The sample holds approximately 170,000 clones, roughly 92% seen once. The source was peripheral blood, collected on day 0 of AZD1222 vaccination. The receptors come from an adult in good health.

V gene TRBV27 combines with J gene TRBJ2-1, with TRBD2 matching over 8 bases. Germline V gene sequence: CDR1 MNHEY, CDR2 SMNVEV (reference sequence). CDR3 length: 16 residues. V lost 3 bases to trimming and J lost 2 bases; unmatched junction nucleotides: 6. The CDR3, as DNA: TGTGCCAGCAGTTTGTTCCGGGAGGGCCCCTACAATGAGCAGTTCTTC. It encodes CASSLFREGPYNEQFF.

V is TRBV5-1 and J is TRBJ1-2, with D maybe TRBD1 (5 bases). Germline V gene data show CDR1 as SGHRS and CDR2 as YFSETQ. The CDR3 has 13 residues. Trimming took off 0 bases at V and 8 bases at J, with 11 bases between the two ends. DNA of the CDR3: TGCGCCAGCAGCTTGGAGGGGAGTGGCGGCTACACCTTC. As protein: CASSLEGSGGYTF.

In regard to this clone: The junction does not match germline at one end; this may be a read error. V is TRBV6-1 and J is TRBJ2-5, with D maybe TRBD2 (6 bases). Germline CDR1 reads MNHNS; CDR2 reads SASEGT. The CDR3 is made up of 15 amino acids. In DNA form, the CDR3 reads TGTGCCAGCAGGGAAGGTGGGGGGACGGTAGAGACCCAGTACTTC. Encoded protein: CASREGGGTVETQYF.

The chain has TRBV2 and TRBJ1-6; possible D gene TRBD1, 5 bases. Germline V gene lookup returns CDR1 SNHLY and CDR2 FYNNEI. CDR3 size: 16 residues. V lost 1 base, J lost 2 bases, and 9 bases lay in between. CDR3 loop: CASSEGRGAYNSPLHF. In nucleotides, the CDR3 is TGTGCCAGCAGTGAAGGTAGGGGCGCCTATAATTCACCCCTCCACTTT.

This rearrangement joins TRBV5-1 to TRBJ2-7, with D maybe TRBD1 (6 bases). V lost 7 bases, J lost 7 bases, and 15 bases lay in between. The CDR3 consists of 12 residues. The germline V gene has CDR1 SGHRS and CDR2 YFSETQ. The CDR3 DNA sequence: TGCGCCAGCGGAAAGACAGGTATGGAGCAGTACTTC. It translates to CASGKTGMEQYF. Filled out from reference TRBV5-1 and TRBJ2-7, the complete variable domain reads KAGVTQTPRYLIKTRGQQVTLSCSPISGHRSVSWYQQTPGQGLQFLFEYFSETQRNKGNFPGRFSGRQFSNSRSEMNVSTLELGDSALYLCASGKTGMEQYFGPGTRLTVT.

The chain combines TRBV29-1 with TRBJ1-6; the match to TRBD1 covers 11 bases. V shed 6 bases, J shed 7 bases, and the junction held 2 bases outside the gene matches. The CDR3 is 13 residues long. CDR1 SQVTM and CDR2 ANQGSEA come from the germline V gene. The DNA of the CDR3 is TGCAGCGTCGGACAGGGGGCGAATTCACCCCTCCACTTT. Translating gives CSVGQGANSPLHF. The whole variable domain, filled in from reference TRBV29-1 and TRBJ1-6, reads SAVISQKPSRDICQRGTSLTIQCQVDSQVTMMFWYRQQPGQSLTLIATANQGSEATYESGFVIDKFPISRPNLTFSTLTVSNMSPEDSSIYLCSVGQGANSPLHFGNGTRLTVT.

The rearrangement links TRBV5-6 to TRBJ1-1; 7 bases are a match to TRBD1. The CDR3 has 16 residues. The V segment lost 1 base and the J segment 4 bases; nucleotides outside the gene matches: 10. In germline, CDR1 is SGHDT, CDR2 YYEEEE. The CDR3 spells CASSLRFDREGTEAFF. The CDR3 DNA follows: TGTGCCAGCAGCTTGCGGTTCGACAGGGAGGGCACTGAAGCTTTCTTT.

The chain recombines TRBV6-5 with TRBJ1-1; TRBD1 matches at 8 bases. V lost 7 bases and J lost 10; bases outside the gene matches: 5. The length of the CDR3 is 11 residues. Germline V gene data show CDR1 as MNHEY and CDR2 as SVGAGI. Here the CDR3 DNA reads TGTGCCAGCATCCGACAGGGGACAGCTTTCTTT. Protein sequence: CASIRQGTAFF.

The chain employs TRBV6-6 and TRBJ2-7; TRBD2 agrees at 7 bases. V shed 6 bases and J 1 base; nucleotides not matched to a gene: 6. From germline, CDR1 is MNHNY and CDR2 SVGAGI (reference sequence). CDR3 length: 14 amino acids. CDR3 amino acids: CASRPSGQSYEQYF. As DNA, the CDR3 is TGTGCCAGCAGGCCTAGCGGCCAATCCTACGAGCAGTACTTC.

This sequence joins TRBV5-1 and TRBJ1-3, with 8 positions matching TRBD1. The junction had 8 bases not matched to a gene; V was cut back by 4 bases and J by 2 bases. CDR1 and CDR2 (germline): SGHRS, YFSETQ. This CDR3 has 16 amino acids. The DNA of the CDR3 is TGCGCCAGCAGCCCCCCGGGACAGGTTCCTGGAAACACCATATATTTT. Its translation: CASSPPGQVPGNTIYF.

This clone was picked up one time. The CDR3 sequence: CASKRQPKGEKTDTQYF. The CDR3 nucleotides read TGTGCCAGCAAAAGGCAACCGAAGGGGGAGAAGACAGATACGCAGTATTTT. The chain has TRBV21-1 and TRBJ2-3; TRBD1 is the table's D call, not checked against the DNA. TRBV21-1 is shown as a pseudogene. The CDR3 consists of 17 residues.

V and J are TRBV14 and TRBJ1-1; tentative D call: TRBD1 (5 bases). CDR3 length: 14 residues. CDR1 and CDR2 (germline): SGHDN, FVKESK. The V end lost 4 bases, the J end lost 4 bases, and 13 bases lay between the germline ends. The CDR3 DNA is TGTGCCAGCAGCCGGCAGGAGGGGATCACTGAAGCTTTCTTT. Translated: CASSRQEGITEAFF.

V usage is TRBV3-1 (or the pseudogene TRBV3-2) and J usage is TRBJ1-6; D is ambiguous. This CDR3 contains 17 residues. Looked up from germline, CDR1 is LGHDT and CDR2 is YNNKEL (reference sequence). V lost 0 bases and J lost 9, with 18 bases in between. The CDR3 spells CASSQDKRQRVTSPLHF. In nucleotides, the CDR3 is TGTGCCAGCAGCCAAGATAAACGTCAGAGGGTGACTTCACCCCTCCACTTT.

The V call is TRBV5-4, the J call TRBJ2-7; D might be TRBD2 (5 bases). Trimming took off 0 bases at V and 6 bases at J, with 10 bases between the two ends. CDR1 SGHNT and CDR2 YYREEE come from the germline V gene (reference sequence). The CDR3 loop spans 13 amino acids. CDR3 amino acids: CASSLVFRGEQYF. The CDR3 DNA sequence: TGTGCCAGCAGCTTGGTTTTCCGGGGCGAGCAGTACTTC.

To note about this clone: Other DNA variants within this sample encode the same CDR3. The chain is built from TRBV3-1 (or the pseudogene TRBV3-2) and TRBJ1-1, with D maybe TRBD1 (6 bases). The CDR3 is 14 residues long. Germline CDR1 is LGHDT and CDR2 is YNNKEL (reference sequence). Trimming took 3 bases from V and 0 from J, leaving 8 bases between them. As DNA, the CDR3 is TGTGCCAGCAGCCAGGGACACCTGAACACTGAAGCTTTCTTT. Encoded protein: CASSQGHLNTEAFF.

This chain connects TRBV6-2 or TRBV6-3 to TRBJ2-6; a weak D match, TRBD1 (5 bases). The germline CDR1 and CDR2 sequences are MNHEY and SVGEGT. The CDR3 totals 18 residues. The germline V and J ends were trimmed by 2 bases and 0 bases, with 14 bases remaining between them. The CDR3, as DNA: TGTGCCAGCAGTTACGTGCAGGGTCGATCCTCTGGGGCCAACGTCCTGACTTTC. Protein product: CASSYVQGRSSGANVLTF.

The chain carries TRBV19 and TRBJ1-5; no definite D call. The V and J ends lost 0 bases and 7 bases respectively, with 7 bases between them. Germline CDR1 and CDR2: LNHDA and SQIVND (reference sequence). The length of the CDR3 is 13 residues. The CDR3 is CASSIDLRQPQHF. The CDR3 DNA follows: TGTGCCAGTAGTATAGATCTGAGGCAGCCCCAGCATTTT.

This clone was found once. This CDR3 is also generated by other DNA sequences in the sample. The chain couples TRBV5-6 to TRBJ2-7; no definite D call. This CDR3 region has 12 residues. The V gene lost 3 bases and the J gene lost 6 bases, with 10 bases spanning the gap. CDR1 SGHDT and CDR2 YYEEEE come from the germline V gene. The DNA of the CDR3 is TGTGCCAGCAGCTGGTCCTCGGGCGAGCAGTACTTC. Its protein product is CASSWSSGEQYF.

The chain combines TRBV5-1 with TRBJ1-5; the D gene is possibly TRBD1 (5 bases). Germline CDR1 SGHRS, CDR2 YFSETQ. V lost 0 bases and J lost 3, with 10 bases in between. The CDR3 runs 15 residues. CDR3 DNA sequence: TGCGCCAGCAGCTTGGCAGACAGTTTCAATCAGCCCCAGCATTTT. Its translation is CASSLADSFNQPQHF.

This clone was detected only a few times. The chain joins TRBV7-9 to TRBJ1-6, with D unresolved. The CDR3 consists of 15 residues. Germline V lookup: CDR1 SEHNR, CDR2 FQNEAQ (reference sequence). V lost 2 bases and J 8 bases, leaving 13 bases between the germline ends. This chain's CDR3 is CASSLNAGSHSPLHF. Written as DNA, the CDR3 is TGTGCCAGCAGCTTAAACGCAGGATCCCATTCACCCCTCCACTTT.